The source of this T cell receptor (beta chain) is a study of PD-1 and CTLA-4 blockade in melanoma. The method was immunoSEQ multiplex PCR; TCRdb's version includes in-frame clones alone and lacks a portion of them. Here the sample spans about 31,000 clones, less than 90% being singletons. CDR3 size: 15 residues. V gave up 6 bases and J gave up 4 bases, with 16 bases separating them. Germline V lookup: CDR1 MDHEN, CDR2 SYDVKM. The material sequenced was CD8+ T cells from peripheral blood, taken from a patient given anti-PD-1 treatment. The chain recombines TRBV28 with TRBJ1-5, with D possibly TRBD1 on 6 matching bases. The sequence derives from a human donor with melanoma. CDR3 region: CASSLPRGGNQPQHF. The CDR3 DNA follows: TGTGCCAGCAGCCTTCCCAGGGGAGGGAATCAGCCCCAGCATTTT.